This entry lists 13 T cell receptor beta chains sequenced from one sample in a study of post-analysis software for immune sequencing data. Study-level points and caveats: With TRBV5-6, TRBV5-1 and TRBV20-1 included, about five TRBV segments were more frequent in patients than in controls.

Antigen specificity for these receptors is unknown. The TCR beta cDNA libraries contained unique molecular identifiers. TCRdb recomputed calls from the PCR reads with MiXCR, one row per CDR3 protein. This table has about half a million distinct CDR3 sequences, less than 45% appearing once. Material for sequencing was blood. Receptor source: a girl aged 5-17 years with multiple sclerosis.

The chain combines TRBV6-5 with TRBJ2-1, with D unresolved. Per the germline V gene, CDR1 is MNHEY and CDR2 is SVGAGI. The CDR3 loop spans 15 amino acids. V lost 6 bases and J 3 bases, leaving 15 bases between the germline ends. The CDR3 spells CASRPGGGYYNEQFF. Written as DNA, the CDR3 is TGTGCCAGCAGACCCGGTGGCGGCTACTACAATGAGCAGTTCTTC.

J is TRBJ2-3 and V is TRBV24-1, with D possibly TRBD2 on 6 matching bases. V was clipped by 3 bases and J by 3 bases, with 15 bases between them. The V gene's germline CDR1 is KGHDR and CDR2 SFDVKD. The CDR3 has 16 amino acids. CDR3 loop: CATSDRSGTPTDTQYF. CDR3 DNA: TGTGCCACCAGTGATAGATCCGGGACTCCTACAGATACGCAGTATTTT.

The CDR3 protein is CASSYLATNTGELFF. The CDR3 coding sequence is TGCGCCAGCAGTTATTTAGCGACGAACACCGGGGAGCTGTTTTTT. This rearrangement joins TRBV5-1 to TRBJ2-2, with a tentative D call TRBD2 (5 bases). Trimming took off 5 bases at V and 0 bases at J, with 11 bases between the two ends. Germline CDR1 is SGHRS and CDR2 is YFSETQ. There are 15 residues in the CDR3.

The chain carries TRBV24-1 and TRBJ2-5; D is unresolved. The germline gives CDR1 KGHDR, CDR2 SFDVKD. CDR3 length: 15 residues. Between the trimmed V and J ends, which lost 5 bases and 3 bases, there was a span of 15 bases. CDR3 loop: CATSALSGQEETQYF. The CDR3 coding sequence is TGTGCCACCAGTGCCCTTTCCGGGCAGGAAGAGACCCAGTACTTC.

V is TRBV5-1 and J is TRBJ2-3, with a weak D call TRBD1 (5 bases). This CDR3 is 17 amino acids long. Trimming removed 4 bases from V and 4 bases from J, with 22 bases in between. Germline lookup yields CDR1 SGHRS and CDR2 YFSETQ. Here the CDR3 reads CASSAVTGLGTSDTQYF. CDR3 nucleotides: TGCGCCAGCAGCGCTGTTACAGGTCTCGGAACGTCAGATACGCAGTATTTT.

The chain uses TRBV7-2 and TRBJ2-4; the D gene is possibly TRBD1 (6 bases). Trimming cost V 2 bases and J 0 bases, with 17 bases left between them. From germline, CDR1 is SGHTA and CDR2 FQGNSA. CDR3 length: 18 residues. The chain's CDR3 is CASSLTYGTHLAKNIQYF. The CDR3 nucleotides read TGTGCCAGCAGCTTAACTTACGGGACACACTTAGCCAAAAACATTCAGTACTTC.

The V gene is TRBV3-1, the J gene TRBJ2-5; TRBD2 matches 15 bases. There are 20 residues in the CDR3. Germline values: CDR1 LGHDT, CDR2 YNNKEL (reference sequence). V shed 0 bases, J shed 3 bases, and the junction held 11 bases outside the gene matches. CDR3 protein: CASSQDWTSGRALPKETQYF. The CDR3 DNA reads as TGTGCCAGCAGCCAAGATTGGACTAGCGGGAGGGCCCTGCCTAAAGAGACCCAGTACTTC.

V is TRBV12-3 or TRBV12-4 and J is TRBJ2-7; 9 nucleotides line up with TRBD1. CDR3 length: 12 residues. Germline trimming cut 8 bases from V and 2 bases from J; bases unmatched to any gene: 1. This CDR3 is CASGDRAYEQYF. In nucleotides, the CDR3 is TGTGCCAGCGGGGACAGGGCCTACGAGCAGTACTTC.

V is TRBV12-5 and J is TRBJ2-2, with D possibly matching TRBD1 (6 bases). The CDR3 runs to 14 residues. Germline V CDR1 and CDR2: LGHNT, FRNRAP. Trimming removed 7 bases at V and 2 bases at J, with 11 bases between. DNA for the CDR3: TGTGCTAGTGCCCCGACAGGAAACACCGGGGAGCTGTTTTTT. Translated, it gives CASAPTGNTGELFF.

This clonotype was counted only a few times. V is TRBV30 and J is TRBJ2-7; D tentatively fits TRBD1 or TRBD2 (5 bases each). CDR3 length: 14 amino acids. V was cut by 2 bases and J by 3 bases, with 14 bases left in between. Germline V gives CDR1 GTSNPN, CDR2 SVGIG (reference sequence). Written as DNA, the CDR3 is TGTGCCTGGAGTCGGGGCGGGTCCCACTACGAGCAGTACTTC. It yields the protein CAWSRGGSHYEQYF.

This clonotype was detected once. The V gene is TRBV20-1, the J gene TRBJ1-2; D remains ambiguous. Per the germline V gene, CDR1 is DFQATT and CDR2 is SNEGSKA (reference sequence). This CDR3 has 12 residues. V lost 6 bases, J lost 4 bases, and 12 bases lay in between. In DNA, the CDR3 is TGCAGTGCCTTGGCCCGAGGCTATGGCTACACCTTC. It specifies CSALARGYGYTF.

In this sample, this clonotype turned up a few times. The rearrangement links TRBV10-3 to TRBJ1-1; possibly TRBD1 for D (5 bases). Deletions cut 4 bases from V and 4 bases from J, with 13 bases between. The length of the CDR3 is 14 residues. Germline assignment: CDR1 ENHRY and CDR2 SYGVKD. The chain's CDR3 is CAISVGRESTEAFF. The CDR3 region has the DNA TGTGCCATCAGTGTTGGCAGGGAGAGCACTGAAGCTTTCTTT.

The rearrangement links TRBV29-1 to TRBJ2-7, with D possibly called TRBD1 or TRBD2 (5 bases each). The germline CDR1 and CDR2 sequences are SQVTM and ANQGSEA. V gave up 3 bases and J gave up 7 bases, with 16 bases separating them. CDR3 length: 13 amino acids. CDR3 DNA: TGCAGCGTTGACGAAACGGGGACGAGGGAGCAGTACTTC. It specifies CSVDETGTREQYF.